This T cell receptor beta chain was sequenced in a study of blood T cell repertoires in COVID-19. Study background: PBMCs, B-cell-depleted T cells, or T cells were the source of the cDNA or gDNA that made up the material.

This clone was recorded once. In the study's own analysis: How many nucleated cells were present was estimated from reference gene primer amplification. TCRdb's table, derived via immunoSEQ multiplex PCR, lists solely in-frame clones and lacks some. That table gives V, J and clone size, and the DNA gave D and trimming. The sample includes roughly 120,000 clones, about 91% of them seen just once. Germline V gene lookup returns CDR1 SGHTS and CDR2 YDEGEE. The CDR3 length is 12 residues. V was pared by 4 bases and J by 7 bases, with 2 bases of the junction left unmatched. This clonotype was obtained from a woman aged 45 to 65 with active or convalescent COVID-19. The rearrangement links TRBV5-8 to TRBJ1-2; 9 bases are shared with TRBD1. Sequenced sample: peripheral blood. In DNA form, the CDR3 reads TGTGCCAGCAGCCGGGACAGGGTTGGCTACACCTTC. It translates to CASSRDRVGYTF.